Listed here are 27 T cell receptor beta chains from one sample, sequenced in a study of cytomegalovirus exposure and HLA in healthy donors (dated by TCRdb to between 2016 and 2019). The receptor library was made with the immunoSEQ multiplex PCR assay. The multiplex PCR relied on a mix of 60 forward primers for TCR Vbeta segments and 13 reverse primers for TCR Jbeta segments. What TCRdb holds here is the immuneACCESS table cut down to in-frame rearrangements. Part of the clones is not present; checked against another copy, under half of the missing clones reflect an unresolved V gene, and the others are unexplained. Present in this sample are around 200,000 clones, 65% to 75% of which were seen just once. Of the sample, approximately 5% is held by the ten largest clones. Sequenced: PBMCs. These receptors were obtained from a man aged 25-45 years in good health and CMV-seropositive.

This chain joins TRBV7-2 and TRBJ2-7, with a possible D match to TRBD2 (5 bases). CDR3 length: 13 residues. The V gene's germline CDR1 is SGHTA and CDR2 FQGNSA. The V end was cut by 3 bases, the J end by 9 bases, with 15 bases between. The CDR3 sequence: CASSFNPREGQYF. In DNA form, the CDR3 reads TGTGCCAGCAGCTTTAACCCCCGAGAGGGGCAGTACTTC.

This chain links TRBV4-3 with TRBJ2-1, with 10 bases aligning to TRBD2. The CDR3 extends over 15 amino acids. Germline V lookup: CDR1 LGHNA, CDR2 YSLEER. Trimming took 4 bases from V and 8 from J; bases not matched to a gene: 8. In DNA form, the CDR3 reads TGCGCCAGCAGCCGGTCTAGCGGGAGTAACGATGAGCAGTTCTTC. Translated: CASSRSSGSNDEQFF.

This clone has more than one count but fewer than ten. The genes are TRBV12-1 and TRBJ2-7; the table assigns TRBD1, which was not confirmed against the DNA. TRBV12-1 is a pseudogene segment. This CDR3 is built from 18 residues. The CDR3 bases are TGTGCCAGCAGCTTTCTCAGGGCAGAAATTCGATTCGTCCACGAGCAGTACTTC. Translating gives CASSFLRAEIRFVHEQYF.

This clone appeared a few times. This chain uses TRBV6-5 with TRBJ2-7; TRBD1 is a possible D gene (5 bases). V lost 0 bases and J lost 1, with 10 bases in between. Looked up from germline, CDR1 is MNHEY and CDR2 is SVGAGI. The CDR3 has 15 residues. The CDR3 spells CASSYSIQGSYEQYF. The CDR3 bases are TGTGCCAGCAGTTACTCTATCCAGGGATCCTACGAGCAGTACTTC.

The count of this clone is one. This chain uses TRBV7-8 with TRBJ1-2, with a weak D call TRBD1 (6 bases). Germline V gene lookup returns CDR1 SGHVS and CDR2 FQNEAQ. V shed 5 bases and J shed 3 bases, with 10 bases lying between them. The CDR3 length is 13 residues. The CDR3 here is CASSADRYYGYTF. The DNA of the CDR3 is TGTGCCAGCAGCGCCGACAGGTACTATGGCTACACCTTC.

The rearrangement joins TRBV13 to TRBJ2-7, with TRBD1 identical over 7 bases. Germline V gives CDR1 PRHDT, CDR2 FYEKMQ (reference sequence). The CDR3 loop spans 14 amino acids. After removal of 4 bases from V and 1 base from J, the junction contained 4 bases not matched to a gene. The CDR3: CASSSGQESYEQYF. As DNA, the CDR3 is TGTGCCAGCAGCTCCGGACAGGAATCCTACGAGCAGTACTTC. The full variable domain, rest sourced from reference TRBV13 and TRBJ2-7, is AAGVIQSPRHLIKEKRETATLKCYPIPRHDTVYWYQQGPGQDPQFLISFYEKMQSDKGSIPDRFSAQQFSDYHSELNMSSLELGDSALYFCASSSGQESYEQYFGPGTRLTVT.

The CDR3 reads CASSRDSLYNEQFF. The CDR3 DNA sequence: TGTGCCAGCAGCCGGGACTCCCTTTACAATGAGCAGTTCTTC. The chain couples TRBV6-5 to TRBJ2-1; D perhaps matches TRBD2 (6 bases). Per the germline V gene, CDR1 is MNHEY and CDR2 is SVGAGI. The CDR3 covers 14 residues. Trimming stripped 6 bases from V and 4 bases from J, with 13 bases between.

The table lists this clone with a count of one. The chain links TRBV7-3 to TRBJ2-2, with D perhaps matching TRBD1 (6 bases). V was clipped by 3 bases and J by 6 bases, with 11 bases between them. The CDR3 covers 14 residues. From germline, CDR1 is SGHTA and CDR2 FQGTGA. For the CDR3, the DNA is TGTGCCAGCAGCTTGGACAGCGTCGCCGGGGAGCTGTTTTTT. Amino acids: CASSLDSVAGELFF.

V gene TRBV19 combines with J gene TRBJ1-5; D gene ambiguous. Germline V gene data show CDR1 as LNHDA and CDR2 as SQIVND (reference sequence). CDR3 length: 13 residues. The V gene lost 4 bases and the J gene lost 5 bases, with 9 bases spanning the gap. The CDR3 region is CASSKSGYQPQHF. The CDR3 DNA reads TGTGCCAGTAGTAAATCCGGGTATCAGCCCCAGCATTTT. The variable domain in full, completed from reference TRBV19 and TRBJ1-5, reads DGGITQSPKYLFRKEGQNVTLSCEQNLNHDAMYWYRQDPGQGLRLIYYSQIVNDFQKGDIAEGYSVSREKKESFPLTVTSAQKNPTAFYLCASSKSGYQPQHFGDGTRLSIL.

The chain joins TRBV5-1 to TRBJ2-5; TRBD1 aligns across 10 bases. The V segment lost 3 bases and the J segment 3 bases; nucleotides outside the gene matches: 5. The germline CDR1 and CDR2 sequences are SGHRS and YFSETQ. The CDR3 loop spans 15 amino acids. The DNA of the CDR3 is TGCGCCAGCAGCTCGGGACAGGGGATGGAAGAGACCCAGTACTTC. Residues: CASSSGQGMEETQYF.

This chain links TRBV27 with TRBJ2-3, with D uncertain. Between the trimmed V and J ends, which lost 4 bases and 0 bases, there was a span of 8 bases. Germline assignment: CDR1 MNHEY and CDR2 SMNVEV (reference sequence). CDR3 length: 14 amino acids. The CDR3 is CASSYAASTDTQYF. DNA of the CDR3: TGTGCCAGCAGTTACGCGGCTAGCACAGATACGCAGTATTTT.

CDR3 nucleotides: TGCGCCAGCAGCCCTCGAATCAAAAGCGGCGACTATGGAGAGACCCAGTACTTC. As protein: CASSPRIKSGDYGETQYF. The V and J genes are TRBV5-1 and TRBJ2-5; TRBD2 is a possible D gene (5 bases). Trimming removed 4 bases from V and 4 bases from J, with 26 bases in between. The CDR3 extends over 18 amino acids. The germline CDR1 and CDR2 sequences are SGHRS and YFSETQ.

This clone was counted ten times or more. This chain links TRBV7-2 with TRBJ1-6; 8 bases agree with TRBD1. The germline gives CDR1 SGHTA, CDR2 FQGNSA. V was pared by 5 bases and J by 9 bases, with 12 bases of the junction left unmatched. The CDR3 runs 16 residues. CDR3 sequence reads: CASSPRLGQVFSPLHF. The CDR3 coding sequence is TGTGCCAGCAGCCCCCGGCTGGGACAGGTTTTTTCACCCCTCCACTTT.

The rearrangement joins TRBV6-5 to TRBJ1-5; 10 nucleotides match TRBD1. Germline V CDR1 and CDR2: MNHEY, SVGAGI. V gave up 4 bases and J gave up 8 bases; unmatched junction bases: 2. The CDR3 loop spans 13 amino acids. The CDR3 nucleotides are TGTGCCAGCAGTTGGGACAGGGGAAAGCCCCAGCATTTT. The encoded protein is CASSWDRGKPQHF.

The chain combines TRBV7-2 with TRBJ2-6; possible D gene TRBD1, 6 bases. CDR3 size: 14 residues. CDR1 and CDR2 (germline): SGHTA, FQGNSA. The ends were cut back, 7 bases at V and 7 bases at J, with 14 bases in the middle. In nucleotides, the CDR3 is TGTGCCAGCACCATCGCCGGGACAGCCAACGTCCTGACTTTC. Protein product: CASTIAGTANVLTF.

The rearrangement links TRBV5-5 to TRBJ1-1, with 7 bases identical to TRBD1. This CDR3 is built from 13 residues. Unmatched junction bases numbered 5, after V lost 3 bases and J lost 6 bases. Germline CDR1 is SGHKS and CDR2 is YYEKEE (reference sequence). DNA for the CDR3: TGTGCCAGCAGCTCTCAGGGGGACCCTGAAGCTTTCTTT. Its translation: CASSSQGDPEAFF. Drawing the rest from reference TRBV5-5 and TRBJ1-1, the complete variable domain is DAGVTQSPTHLIKTRGQQVTLRCSPISGHKSVSWYQQVLGQGPQFIFQYYEKEERGRGNFPDRFSARQFPNYSSELNVNALLLGDSALYLCASSSQGDPEAFFGQGTRLTVV.

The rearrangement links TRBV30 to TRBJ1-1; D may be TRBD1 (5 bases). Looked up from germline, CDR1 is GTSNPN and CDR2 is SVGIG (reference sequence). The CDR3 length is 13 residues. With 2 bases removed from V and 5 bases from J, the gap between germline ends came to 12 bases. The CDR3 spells CAWSWQGLTEAFF. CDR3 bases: TGTGCCTGGAGTTGGCAGGGTCTTACTGAAGCTTTCTTT.

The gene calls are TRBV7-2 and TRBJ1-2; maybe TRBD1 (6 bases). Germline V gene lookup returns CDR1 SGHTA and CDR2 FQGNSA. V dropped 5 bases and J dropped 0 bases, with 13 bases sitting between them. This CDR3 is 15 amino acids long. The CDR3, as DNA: TGTGCCAGCAGCCCGATCGGGGGGCCTAACTATGGCTACACCTTC. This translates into CASSPIGGPNYGYTF.

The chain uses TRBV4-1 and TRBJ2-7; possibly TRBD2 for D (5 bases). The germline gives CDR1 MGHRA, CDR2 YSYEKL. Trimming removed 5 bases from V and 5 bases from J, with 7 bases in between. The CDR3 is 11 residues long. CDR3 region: CASSVANEQYF. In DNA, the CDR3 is TGCGCCAGCAGCGTAGCGAACGAGCAGTACTTC.

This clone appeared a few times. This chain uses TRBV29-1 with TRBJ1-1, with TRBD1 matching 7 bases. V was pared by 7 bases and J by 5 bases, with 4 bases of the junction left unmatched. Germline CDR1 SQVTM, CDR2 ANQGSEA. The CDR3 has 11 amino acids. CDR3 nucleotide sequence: TGCAGCGACGTGACAGGGACTGAAGCTTTCTTT. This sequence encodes CSDVTGTEAFF.

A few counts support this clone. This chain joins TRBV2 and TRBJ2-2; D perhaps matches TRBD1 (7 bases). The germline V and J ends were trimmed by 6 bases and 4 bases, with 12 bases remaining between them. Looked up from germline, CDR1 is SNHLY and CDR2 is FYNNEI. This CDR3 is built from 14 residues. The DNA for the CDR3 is TGTGCCAGCAGGCCAGGGGGGAGCACCGGGGAGCTGTTTTTT. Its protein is CASRPGGSTGELFF. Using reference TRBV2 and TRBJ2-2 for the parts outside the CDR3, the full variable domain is EPEVTQTPSHQVTQMGQEVILRCVPISNHLYFYWYRQILGQKVEFLVSFYNNEISEKSEIFDDQFSVERPDGSNFTLKIRSTKLEDSAMYFCASRPGGSTGELFFGEGSRLTVL.

Here the CDR3 DNA reads TGTGCCAGTGCCCGGGACAGGGGCTACGAGCAGTACTTC. It yields the protein CASARDRGYEQYF. The chain carries TRBV19 and TRBJ2-7; TRBD1 matches 10 bases. V dropped 8 bases and J dropped 3; count of bases not matched to a gene: 4. CDR3 length: 13 residues. Germline V gene sequence: CDR1 LNHDA, CDR2 SQIVND (reference sequence).

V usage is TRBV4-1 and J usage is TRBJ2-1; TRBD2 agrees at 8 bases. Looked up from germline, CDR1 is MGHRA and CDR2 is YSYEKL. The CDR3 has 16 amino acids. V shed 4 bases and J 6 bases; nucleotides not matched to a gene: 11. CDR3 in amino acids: CASSPGGTRGRNEQFF. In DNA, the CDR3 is TGCGCCAGCAGCCCAGGCGGGACTAGGGGCCGCAATGAGCAGTTCTTC.

For the CDR3, the DNA is TGTGCCAGCAGTTTCCGTCTCGCGGGGGGGCAAGAGACCCAGTACTTC. The encoded protein is CASSFRLAGGQETQYF. V usage is TRBV6-5 and J usage is TRBJ2-5; 9 bases are shared with TRBD2. CDR3 length equals 16 residues. J lost 2 bases, V lost 4 bases, and 8 bases had no gene match. The germline gives CDR1 MNHEY, CDR2 SVGAGI.

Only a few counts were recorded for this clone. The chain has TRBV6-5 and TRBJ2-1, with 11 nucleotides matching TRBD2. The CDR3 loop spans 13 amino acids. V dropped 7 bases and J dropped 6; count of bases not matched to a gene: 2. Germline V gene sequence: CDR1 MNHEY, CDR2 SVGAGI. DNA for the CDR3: TGTGCCAGCATTGGACTAGCGGGCAATGAGCAGTTCTTC. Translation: CASIGLAGNEQFF.

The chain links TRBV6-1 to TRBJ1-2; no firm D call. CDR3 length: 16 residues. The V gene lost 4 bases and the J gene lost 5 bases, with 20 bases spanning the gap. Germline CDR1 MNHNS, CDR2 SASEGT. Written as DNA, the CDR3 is TGTGCCAGCAGTGGACGGGTATCTGCCCGCGGATATGGCTACACCTTC. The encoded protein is CASSGRVSARGYGYTF.

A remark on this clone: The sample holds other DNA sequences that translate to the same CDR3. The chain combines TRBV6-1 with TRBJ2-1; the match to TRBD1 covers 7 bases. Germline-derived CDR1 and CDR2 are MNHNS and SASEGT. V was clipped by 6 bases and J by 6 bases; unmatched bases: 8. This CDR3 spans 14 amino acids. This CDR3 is CASSTLRGLNEQFF. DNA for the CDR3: TGTGCCAGCAGCACACTAAGGGGGCTCAATGAGCAGTTCTTC.